The 30 T cell receptor beta chains below all came from one sample that was sequenced in a study of Graves' ophthalmopathy and Graves' hyperthyroidism. TCR beta CDR3 amplification used RNA transcripts. The workflow started with a first-round RT-PCR run with HTBI primers and then moved on to a second-round multiplex PCR. TCRdb processed the multiplex PCR reads anew with MiXCR; each CDR3 protein has one entry. The table lists a few hundred thousand distinct CDR3 sequences, approximately 18% of them singletons. The specimen was peripheral blood. These receptors originate from an adult woman with stable Graves' hyperthyroidism.

This clonotype came up a few times. The chain employs TRBV7-3 and TRBJ2-2, with unresolved D. V lost 5 bases, J lost 7 bases, and 11 bases lay in between. Germline V gives CDR1 SGHTA, CDR2 FQGTGA. This CDR3 is 13 amino acids long. CDR3: CASSRASSGELFF. CDR3 sequence (DNA): TGTGCCAGCAGCCGCGCCTCGAGCGGGGAGCTGTTTTTT.

This clonotype was detected ten times or more. This chain uses TRBV27 with TRBJ2-5; no reliable D call. The germline CDR1 and CDR2 sequences are MNHEY and SMNVEV (reference sequence). There are 13 residues in the CDR3. Trimming shortened V by 5 bases and J by 2 bases, and 9 bases separated the two germline ends. The CDR3: CASSPNFQETQYF. The CDR3 DNA sequence: TGTGCCAGCAGTCCTAATTTTCAAGAGACCCAGTACTTC.

This clonotype was seen at least ten times. Here the CDR3 DNA reads TGTGCCGTCGGGTCCCAAGAGACCCAGTACTTC. This encodes CAVGSQETQYF. The chain carries TRBV10-3 and TRBJ2-5; D remains ambiguous. Germline-derived CDR1 and CDR2 are ENHRY and SYGVKD. The CDR3 totals 11 residues. V was clipped by 11 bases and J by 1 base, with 8 bases between them.

This clonotype has a count of ten or more. The chain combines TRBV7-3 with TRBJ1-1, with TRBD1 matching over 8 bases. J was trimmed by 3 bases and V by 5 bases; bases with no gene match: 2. The CDR3 contains 13 residues. Germline V lookup: CDR1 SGHTA, CDR2 FQGTGA. This chain's CDR3 is CASSETGDTEAFF. The CDR3 DNA reads as TGTGCCAGCAGCGAGACAGGGGACACTGAAGCTTTCTTT.

This clonotype was observed a handful of times. The V call is TRBV19, the J call TRBJ2-5, with 8 nucleotides matching TRBD2. With V trimmed by 5 bases and J by 3 bases, 8 bases remained unmatched. In germline, CDR1 is LNHDA, CDR2 SQIVND (reference sequence). This CDR3 contains 15 residues. The CDR3 DNA sequence: TGTGCCAGTAGTTTTTCAGCGGGAGTCGAAGAGACCCAGTACTTC. It is translated as CASSFSAGVEETQYF.

This clonotype has ten or more counts. This chain uses TRBV6-5 with TRBJ2-7; TRBD2 agrees at 8 bases. The CDR3 spans 15 residues. The V gene end was trimmed by 2 bases and the J gene end by 4 bases; junction bases not matched to a gene: 7. Germline V gene data show CDR1 as MNHEY and CDR2 as SVGAGI. The CDR3 nucleotides read TGTGCCAGCAGTTACCGTGAGCGGGAGCGGTACGAGCAGTACTTC. Amino acids: CASSYRERERYEQYF.

The J gene is TRBJ1-1, the V gene TRBV3-1; D may be TRBD1 (5 bases). Germline CDR1 is LGHDT and CDR2 is YNNKEL (reference sequence). Trimming took 4 bases from V and 0 from J, leaving 15 bases between them. The CDR3 is 16 residues long. DNA of the CDR3: TGTGCCAGCAGCCTGCATGACAGAAACATGAACACTGAAGCTTTCTTT. Its translation is CASSLHDRNMNTEAFF.

This clonotype was seen many times. CDR3 in amino acids: CASTLSGSAGELFF. CDR3 DNA: TGTGCCAGTACCTTAAGCGGGAGCGCCGGGGAGCTGTTTTTT. This chain uses TRBV19 with TRBJ2-2, with 8 bases matching TRBD2. Trimming at V came to 7 bases and at J to 6 bases, leaving 7 bases not matched to a gene. The CDR3 contains 14 residues. Germline V gene sequence: CDR1 LNHDA, CDR2 SQIVND (reference sequence).

This clonotype was counted between two and nine times. The gene calls are TRBV11-2 and TRBJ2-7; 7 nucleotides agree with TRBD2. CDR1 SGHAT and CDR2 FQNNGV come from the germline V gene. Trimming removed 3 bases from V and 0 bases from J; junction bases left unmatched: 11. This CDR3 has 17 residues. This CDR3 is CASSFVGGRRSSYEQYF. DNA of the CDR3: TGTGCCAGCAGCTTCGTCGGCGGGAGAAGGAGCTCCTACGAGCAGTACTTC. Supplemented by reference TRBV11-2 and TRBJ2-7, the full variable domain reads EAGVAQSPRYKIIEKRQSVAFWCNPISGHATLYWYQQILGQGPKLLIQFQNNGVVDDSQLPKDRFSAERLKGVDSTLKIQPAKLEDSAVYLCASSFVGGRRSSYEQYFGPGTRLTVT.

The table lists this clonotype with a few counts. The V call is TRBV27, the J call TRBJ2-4; possible D gene TRBD1, 5 bases. Germline V gene data show CDR1 as MNHEY and CDR2 as SMNVEV (reference sequence). CDR3 length equals 14 residues. V was trimmed by 3 bases and J by 2 bases, leaving 8 bases between them. The CDR3 sequence is CASSFQGTKNIQYF. CDR3 DNA sequence: TGTGCCAGCAGTTTCCAGGGAACCAAAAACATTCAGTACTTC.

There are many counts of this clonotype. The chain uses TRBV15 and TRBJ2-7, with 11 positions matching TRBD2. Germline assignment: CDR1 LNHNV and CDR2 YYDKDF (reference sequence). This CDR3 is built from 14 residues. The ends lost 1 base at V and 7 bases at J; junction bases unmatched: 3. CDR3 amino acids: CATSRALAGVEQYF. CDR3 bases: TGTGCCACCAGCAGAGCACTAGCGGGAGTTGAGCAGTACTTC.

This clonotype was detected ten times or more. The J gene is TRBJ2-7, the V gene TRBV28, with TRBD2 matching over 10 bases. Germline loops: CDR1 MDHEN, CDR2 SYDVKM. The junction had 6 bases not matched to a gene; V was cut back by 4 bases and J by 6 bases. The CDR3 sequence is 14 residues long. CDR3 residues: CASSSLAGVGEQYF. CDR3 coding DNA: TGTGCCAGCAGTTCGCTAGCGGGAGTGGGCGAGCAGTACTTC.

In DNA form, the CDR3 reads TGTGCCAGCAGGGCAGGGGCCTATAATTCACCCCTCCACTTT. This codes for CASRAGAYNSPLHF. This sequence joins TRBV4-2 and TRBJ1-6, with D possibly matching TRBD1 (6 bases). Germline-derived CDR1 and CDR2 are LGHNA and YNFKEQ. V was pared by 6 bases and J by 2 bases, with 8 bases between. CDR3 length: 14 residues.

This clonotype was detected a few times. This chain connects TRBV28 to TRBJ2-5; 8 bases fit TRBD2. Looked up from germline, CDR1 is MDHEN and CDR2 is SYDVKM. The CDR3 is made up of 14 amino acids. The V gene end was trimmed by 6 bases and the J gene end by 5 bases; junction bases not matched to a gene: 8. The CDR3 loop reads CASSRQAGVETQYF. The CDR3 DNA reads as TGTGCCAGCAGCCGACAAGCGGGAGTGGAGACCCAGTACTTC.

The chain employs TRBV7-2 and TRBJ2-7, with TRBD1 matching over 7 bases. The CDR3 has 15 residues. Per the germline V gene, CDR1 is SGHTA and CDR2 is FQGNSA. Trimming cost V 6 bases and J 2 bases; bases outside gene matches: 10. The DNA of the CDR3 is TGTGCCAGCAGTCGAGACAGGGCCCTAACCTACGAGCAGTACTTC. Translated, it gives CASSRDRALTYEQYF.

This clonotype was counted many times. J is TRBJ2-7 and V is TRBV30; possible D gene TRBD1, 6 bases. CDR3 length equals 17 residues. Per the germline V gene, CDR1 is GTSNPN and CDR2 is SVGIG (reference sequence). The V end lost 2 bases, the J end lost 6 bases, and 26 bases lay between the germline ends. Written as DNA, the CDR3 is TGTGCCTGGAGTCAATGGGCGTCTAGGAGCAGGGGTTTCGAGCAGTACTTC. Protein product: CAWSQWASRSRGFEQYF.

At least ten counts were recorded for this clonotype. V gene TRBV7-2 combines with J gene TRBJ2-5; D is perhaps TRBD1 (5 bases). This CDR3 region has 13 residues. CDR1 and CDR2 from the germline V gene are SGHTA and FQGNSA. V lost 5 bases to trimming and J lost 2 bases, with 9 bases between them. DNA of the CDR3: TGTGCCAGCAGCCCAGGGATGCAAGAGACCCAGTACTTC. Encoded protein: CASSPGMQETQYF.

For this clonotype: A junction end diverges from the germline sequence, so it may reflect a read error. The chain uses TRBV6-1 and TRBJ2-7; the D is unclear. The CDR3 consists of 14 residues. CDR1 MNHNS and CDR2 SASEGT come from the germline V gene. The CDR3 coding sequence is TGTGCCAGCAGCCAAAGGATCCCTTACTACGATCAGTACTTC. It translates to CASSQRIPYYDQYF.

This chain joins TRBV19 and TRBJ1-1; 10 nucleotides align to TRBD1. The CDR3 runs 14 residues. V shed 3 bases, J shed 6 bases, and the junction held 4 bases outside the gene matches. Germline CDR1 and CDR2: LNHDA and SQIVND (reference sequence). This chain's CDR3 is CASSMGQGPAEAFF. DNA of the CDR3: TGTGCCAGTAGTATGGGACAGGGGCCGGCTGAAGCTTTCTTT.

In its sample, this clonotype was seen many times. DNA for the CDR3: TGTGCCAGCAGTCAGACTAGCAAGACAAGAGATACCCAGTACTTC. Encoded protein: CASSQTSKTRDTQYF. The V gene is TRBV6-5, the J gene TRBJ2-5, with 7 bases lining up with TRBD2. The CDR3 runs to 15 residues. CDR1 and CDR2 (germline): MNHEY, SVGAGI. Trimming took 5 bases from V and 8 from J; bases not matched to a gene: 14.

This clonotype was detected ten times or more. The gene calls are TRBV15 and TRBJ2-3; D gene unclear. The CDR3 length is 16 residues. The germline gives CDR1 LNHNV, CDR2 YYDKDF (reference sequence). V gave up 1 base and J gave up 5 bases, with 16 bases separating them. The CDR3 loop is CATSRGTDLNLDTQYF. The CDR3 bases are TGTGCCACCAGCAGAGGGACCGACTTAAACTTAGATACGCAGTATTTT.

Many counts were recorded for this clonotype. This sequence joins TRBV6-2 or TRBV6-3 and TRBJ2-5; weak D call: TRBD1 (6 bases). V gave up 6 bases and J gave up 5 bases, with 16 bases separating them. CDR1 is MNHEY and CDR2 is SVGEGT in the germline V gene. The CDR3 has 14 amino acids. DNA of the CDR3: TGTGCCAGCAGCATACAGGGACGGCGCGAGACCCAGTACTTC. Amino acid sequence: CASSIQGRRETQYF.

This chain links TRBV30 with TRBJ2-2; D is ambiguous. In germline, CDR1 is GTSNPN, CDR2 SVGIG (reference sequence). V lost 1 base and J 2 bases, leaving 14 bases between the germline ends. This CDR3 has 16 amino acids. The CDR3 DNA is TGTGCCTGGAGTGCTACGCTTATCTCTAACACCGGGGAGCTGTTTTTT. Its protein product is CAWSATLISNTGELFF.

In its sample, this clonotype was seen many times. The chain uses TRBV6-2 or TRBV6-3 and TRBJ2-7; no clear D gene. Per germline, CDR1 MNHEY and CDR2 SVGEGT. Trimming took 6 bases from V and 3 from J, leaving 15 bases between them. The CDR3 sequence is 14 residues long. CDR3 DNA sequence: TGTGCCAGCAGAAAGACTGCATCCTACTACGAGCAGTACTTC. As protein: CASRKTASYYEQYF.

The table lists this clonotype with many counts. V and J are TRBV6-2 or TRBV6-3 and TRBJ2-2; 8 bases map to TRBD1. The V segment lost 6 bases and the J segment 4 bases; nucleotides outside the gene matches: 4. This CDR3 spans 14 amino acids. Germline V gene lookup returns CDR1 MNHEY and CDR2 SVGEGT. The CDR3 sequence is CASRPDRATGELFF. The DNA for the CDR3 is TGTGCCAGCAGGCCGGACAGGGCCACCGGGGAGCTGTTTTTT.

This clonotype was found many times. This sequence joins TRBV28 and TRBJ2-7, with 7 bases identical to TRBD1. The junction had 8 bases not matched to a gene; V was cut back by 6 bases and J by 0 bases. CDR1 and CDR2 (germline): MDHEN, SYDVKM. The CDR3 is made up of 15 amino acids. The CDR3 is CASSSTGSPSYEQYF. The CDR3 nucleotides read TGTGCCAGCAGCTCGACAGGGTCCCCCTCCTACGAGCAGTACTTC.

This clonotype was found many times. The chain couples TRBV30 to TRBJ1-2; D is possibly TRBD1 (6 bases). With 2 bases removed from V and 2 bases from J, the gap between germline ends came to 21 bases. The CDR3 consists of 17 residues. Germline-derived CDR1 and CDR2 are GTSNPN and SVGIG (reference sequence). This CDR3 is CAWSPKRVLDSNYGYTF. Written as DNA, the CDR3 is TGTGCCTGGAGTCCAAAAAGGGTGCTGGACAGCAACTATGGCTACACCTTC.

The rearrangement uses TRBV11-1 and TRBJ2-2, with a possible D match to TRBD2 (6 bases). This CDR3 has 19 residues. Looked up from germline, CDR1 is SGHAT and CDR2 is FQDESV (reference sequence). Trimming pared 1 base from V and 6 bases from J, leaving 24 bases between. The CDR3 sequence is CASSLVGGSVSAGPGELFF. CDR3 sequence (DNA): TGTGCCAGCAGCTTAGTCGGGGGTTCAGTGTCCGCGGGACCCGGGGAGCTGTTTTTT.

This clonotype was detected many times. V is TRBV7-9 and J is TRBJ2-2; no clear D gene. The CDR3 totals 15 residues. Looked up from germline, CDR1 is SEHNR and CDR2 is FQNEAQ (reference sequence). V was pared by 1 base and J by 2 bases, with 8 bases between. In DNA form, the CDR3 reads TGTGCCAGCAGCTTAGTGGGCGAAAACACCGGGGAGCTGTTTTTT. Amino acids: CASSLVGENTGELFF.

This clonotype has at least ten counts. This chain connects TRBV28 to TRBJ2-2; 8 bases map to TRBD2. CDR1 MDHEN and CDR2 SYDVKM come from the germline V gene. Trimming cost V 3 bases and J 9 bases; bases outside gene matches: 6. The CDR3 consists of 14 residues. CDR3 sequence reads: CASSFGRATRELFF. The CDR3 bases are TGTGCCAGCAGTTTCGGGAGGGCGACCAGGGAGCTGTTTTTT.